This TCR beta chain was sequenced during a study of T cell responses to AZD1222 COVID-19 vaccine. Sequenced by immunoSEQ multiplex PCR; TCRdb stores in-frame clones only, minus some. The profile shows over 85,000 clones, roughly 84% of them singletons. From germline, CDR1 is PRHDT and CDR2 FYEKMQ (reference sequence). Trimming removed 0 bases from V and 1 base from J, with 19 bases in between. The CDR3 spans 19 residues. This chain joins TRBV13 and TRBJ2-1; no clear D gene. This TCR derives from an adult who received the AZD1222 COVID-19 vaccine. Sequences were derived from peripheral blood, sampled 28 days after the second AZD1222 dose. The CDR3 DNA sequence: TGTGCCAGCAGCTTAGGCATTGGATCGGGTTCTGGATCCTACAATGAGCAGTTCTTC. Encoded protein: CASSLGIGSGSGSYNEQFF.